A single sample gave rise to the 23 T cell receptor beta chains below, sequenced in a study of T cell responses to AZD1222 COVID-19 vaccine. Profiling relied on immunoSEQ multiplex PCR, and the TCRdb table lists in-frame clones only, not all of them. The repertoire has 120,000 or so clones, around 90% of them found once; the top ten carry about 4.4%. The sequencing used peripheral blood, collected on day 0 of MenACWY control vaccination. The receptors originated from an adult in good health.

The chain joins TRBV11-3 to TRBJ2-2, with 8 bases matching TRBD2. The CDR3 is 14 amino acids. Germline V gene data show CDR1 as SGHNT and CDR2 as YENEEA. Trimming removed 5 bases from V and 3 bases from J; junction bases left unmatched: 2. The CDR3 sequence is CASSKLADTGELFF. CDR3 in DNA: TGTGCCAGCAGCAAACTAGCGGACACCGGGGAGCTGTTTTTT.

V gene TRBV6-5 combines with J gene TRBJ1-2, with TRBD1 matching over 7 bases. Germline assignment: CDR1 MNHEY and CDR2 SVGAGI. Trimming cost V 6 bases and J 0 bases; bases outside gene matches: 7. CDR3 length: 15 residues. The CDR3 loop is CASRPGQRTNYGYTF. The CDR3 DNA reads as TGTGCCAGCAGGCCGGGACAGCGAACTAACTATGGCTACACCTTC.

The chain has TRBV19 and TRBJ1-6, with 8 bases identical to TRBD1. After removal of 0 bases from V and 7 bases from J, the junction contained 5 bases not matched to a gene. Germline V gene data show CDR1 as LNHDA and CDR2 as SQIVND (reference sequence). This CDR3 spans 16 amino acids. The CDR3 nucleotides are TGTGCCAGTAGTATAGATTCGAGACAGGGGAATTCACCCCTCCACTTT. It yields the protein CASSIDSRQGNSPLHF.

This sequence joins TRBV6-2 or TRBV6-3 and TRBJ2-1, with D uncertain. The CDR3 is 16 residues long. The V end lost 3 bases, the J end lost 2 bases, and 14 bases lay between the germline ends. Per the germline V gene, CDR1 is MNHEY and CDR2 is SVGEGT. CDR3 sequence: CASSYLGRMPYNEQFF. CDR3 sequence (DNA): TGTGCCAGCAGTTATCTCGGCAGAATGCCCTACAATGAGCAGTTCTTC.

The V gene is TRBV15, the J gene TRBJ1-4; D remains ambiguous. CDR3 length equals 15 residues. The V and J ends lost 7 bases and 4 bases respectively, with 16 bases between them. The germline V gene encodes CDR1 LNHNV and CDR2 YYDKDF (reference sequence). The CDR3 is CATTIAGIGNEKLFF. The CDR3 coding sequence is TGTGCCACCACCATCGCGGGAATAGGTAATGAAAAACTGTTTTTT.

The genes are TRBV29-1 and TRBJ2-2, with 7 positions matching TRBD1. After removal of 0 bases from V and 6 bases from J, the junction contained 7 bases not matched to a gene. This CDR3 comprises 15 residues. CDR1 and CDR2 (germline): SQVTM, ANQGSEA. This chain's CDR3 is CSVEDQGQGAGELFF. CDR3 DNA sequence: TGCAGCGTTGAAGATCAAGGGCAGGGGGCCGGGGAGCTGTTTTTT.

This clone was detected once. The J gene is TRBJ1-3, the V gene TRBV19; D is undetermined. V was pared by 3 bases and J by 4 bases, with 16 bases between. Germline V lookup: CDR1 LNHDA, CDR2 SQIVND (reference sequence). The CDR3 totals 16 residues. CDR3 amino acids: CASSIGRTAKGNTIYF. CDR3 in DNA: TGTGCCAGTAGTATTGGGAGGACGGCGAAAGGAAACACCATATATTTT.

The CDR3 DNA follows: TGTGCCTTAACAGGGTCTGGGGAAAAACTGTTTTTT. Protein: CALTGSGEKLFF. This sequence joins TRBV30 and TRBJ1-4, with D tentatively TRBD1 (6 bases). The CDR3 is 12 amino acids. Germline V lookup: CDR1 GTSNPN, CDR2 SVGIG (reference sequence). V shed 7 bases and J shed 8 bases, with 14 bases lying between them.

J is TRBJ1-2 and V is TRBV6-5; maybe TRBD1 (5 bases). The CDR3 extends over 13 amino acids. The V and J ends lost 6 bases and 5 bases respectively, with 13 bases between them. Looked up from germline, CDR1 is MNHEY and CDR2 is SVGAGI. In DNA, the CDR3 is TGTGCCAGCAGCATACAGGCAGCTTATGGCTACACCTTC. Protein sequence: CASSIQAAYGYTF.

The chain has TRBV28 and TRBJ2-1; the D gene is possibly TRBD2 (6 bases). The V end was cut by 2 bases, the J end by 0 bases, with 11 bases between. There are 16 residues in the CDR3. CDR1 and CDR2 from the germline V gene are MDHEN and SYDVKM. The CDR3 sequence is CASSLAGWSSYNEQFF. In nucleotides, the CDR3 is TGTGCCAGCAGTTTAGCGGGGTGGAGCTCCTACAATGAGCAGTTCTTC. The full variable domain, completed using reference TRBV28 and TRBJ2-1, is DVKVTQSSRYLVKRTGEKVFLECVQDMDHENMFWYRQDPGLGLRLIYFSYDVKMKEKGDIPEGYSVSREKKERFSLILESASTNQTSMYLCASSLAGWSSYNEQFFGPGTRLTVL.

The DNA for the CDR3 is TGTGCCAGCAGCCAAGCGTCCAGGGCGGCAACTAATGAAAAACTGTTTTTT. Translated: CASSQASRAATNEKLFF. The gene calls are TRBV14 and TRBJ1-4; tentative D call: TRBD1 (5 bases). Germline CDR1 reads SGHDN; CDR2 reads FVKESK. Trimming cost V 1 base and J 0 bases, with 12 bases left between them. The CDR3 runs to 17 residues.

This sequence joins TRBV30 and TRBJ2-4, with TRBD2 identical over 15 bases. This CDR3 comprises 21 residues. The germline gives CDR1 GTSNPN, CDR2 SVGIG (reference sequence). V shed 3 bases and J 1 base; nucleotides not matched to a gene: 16. The CDR3 region is CAWSLLKPGLAGGYAKNIQYF. The CDR3 DNA is TGTGCCTGGAGCCTCCTCAAACCGGGACTAGCGGGAGGCTACGCCAAAAACATTCAGTACTTC. Filled out from reference TRBV30 and TRBJ2-4, the complete variable domain reads SQTIHQWPATLVQPVGSPLSLECTVEGTSNPNLYWYRQAAGRGLQLLFYSVGIGQISSEVPQNLSASRPQDRQFILSSKKLLLSDSGFYLCAWSLLKPGLAGGYAKNIQYFGAGTRLSVL.

The chain combines TRBV5-1 with TRBJ2-2; perhaps TRBD2 as D (6 bases). The CDR3 spans 15 residues. Per germline, CDR1 SGHRS and CDR2 YFSETQ. The germline V and J ends were trimmed by 5 bases and 2 bases, with 13 bases remaining between them. DNA of the CDR3: TGCGCCAGCAGAGGGGACTTATCAAACACCGGGGAGCTGTTTTTT. It translates to CASRGDLSNTGELFF.

In DNA, the CDR3 is TGTGCCACCAGTGATTTGAGGACAGTTAATGACAATGAGCAGTTCTTC. Amino acids: CATSDLRTVNDNEQFF. The rearrangement links TRBV24-1 to TRBJ2-1; D perhaps matches TRBD1 (6 bases). The germline gives CDR1 KGHDR, CDR2 SFDVKD. The CDR3 contains 16 residues. Trimming took off 0 bases at V and 5 bases at J, with 13 bases between the two ends.

This chain uses TRBV4-1 with TRBJ2-7, with TRBD1 matching over 10 bases. CDR3 length: 17 residues. Trimming took 4 bases from V and 5 from J; bases not matched to a gene: 14. The germline CDR1 and CDR2 sequences are MGHRA and YSYEKL. The CDR3 reads CASSLIKPGTGDDEQYV. CDR3 in DNA: TGCGCCAGCAGCCTAATCAAACCCGGGACAGGGGATGACGAGCAGTACGTC.

The genes are TRBV9 and TRBJ1-6; the D is unclear. Deletions cut 1 base from V and 0 bases from J, with 8 bases between. This CDR3 has 16 amino acids. CDR1 and CDR2 from the germline V gene are SGDLS and YYNGEE. The CDR3 DNA is TGTGCCAGCAGCGTATCACAGAGCTCCTATAATTCACCCCTCCACTTT. Encoded protein: CASSVSQSSYNSPLHF.

The chain combines TRBV6-5 with TRBJ2-4; a possible D gene is TRBD1 (5 bases). Between the trimmed V and J ends, which lost 0 bases and 1 base, there was a span of 7 bases. Germline lookup yields CDR1 MNHEY and CDR2 SVGAGI. The CDR3 covers 15 residues. This CDR3 is CASSYSAGAKNIQYF. For the CDR3, the DNA is TGTGCCAGCAGTTACTCGGCAGGGGCCAAAAACATTCAGTACTTC.

The V call is TRBV19, the J call TRBJ2-2; maybe TRBD2 (6 bases). V was shortened by 6 bases and J by 2 bases, with 22 bases between the two germline ends. This CDR3 is 18 amino acids long. The germline CDR1 and CDR2 sequences are LNHDA and SQIVND (reference sequence). In DNA form, the CDR3 reads TGTGCCAGTAGCACTCTCTTACCGGGACTTCTCAACACCGGGGAGCTGTTTTTT. It encodes CASSTLLPGLLNTGELFF.

This chain links TRBV28 with TRBJ1-1; the D is unclear. The CDR3 sequence is 11 residues long. Trimming cost V 2 bases and J 7 bases, with 5 bases left between them. The V gene's germline CDR1 is MDHEN and CDR2 SYDVKM. The CDR3 region is CASSLLFEAFF. CDR3 DNA: TGTGCCAGCAGTTTACTTTTTGAAGCTTTCTTT.

The V call is TRBV6-5, the J call TRBJ2-5, with D possibly being TRBD1 or TRBD2 (6 bases each). CDR1 is MNHEY and CDR2 is SVGAGI in the germline V gene. V gave up 7 bases and J gave up 5 bases, with 20 bases separating them. The CDR3 loop spans 15 amino acids. The CDR3 sequence is CASKRGRGRSETQYF. CDR3 sequence (DNA): TGTGCCAGCAAAAGGGGTCGGGGGCGTTCGGAGACCCAGTACTTC.

This chain's CDR3 is CASSPPIVQGQNIQYF. CDR3 sequence (DNA): TGTGCCAGCTCACCACCGATCGTACAGGGCCAAAACATTCAGTACTTC. The genes are TRBV18 and TRBJ2-4; D is possibly TRBD1 (6 bases). This CDR3 is built from 16 residues. V shed 0 bases and J shed 5 bases, with 14 bases lying between them. CDR1 and CDR2 from the germline V gene are KGHSH and LQKENI.

The genes are TRBV28 and TRBJ2-5; 9 nucleotides line up with TRBD1. Germline V gene data show CDR1 as MDHEN and CDR2 as SYDVKM. The CDR3 spans 14 residues. V shed 5 bases, J shed 5 bases, and the junction held 6 bases outside the gene matches. As DNA, the CDR3 is TGTGCCAGCAGTCCAGGGACAGGGAGGGAGACCCAGTACTTC. The encoded protein is CASSPGTGRETQYF.

The genes are TRBV18 and TRBJ1-5; 9 nucleotides line up with TRBD1. The V and J ends lost 2 bases and 3 bases, in that order; junction bases with no gene match: 8. Germline V gives CDR1 KGHSH, CDR2 LQKENI. The CDR3 runs 17 residues. The CDR3 loop is CASSPGTGTGNNQPQHF. The CDR3 DNA follows: TGTGCCAGCTCACCAGGTACCGGGACAGGGAACAATCAGCCCCAGCATTTT.